Following are 21 T cell receptor beta chains from one sample sequenced in a study of tumor-infiltrating lymphocytes in primary liver carcinoma. TCR beta cDNA came from about 500 ng total RNA, primed with a constant-region primer. Modified slightly, ARM-PCR produced TCR beta libraries over three nested multiplex PCR rounds. With TRBV1-TRBV30 forward primers and a C-beta reverse primer, the first two PCR rounds were run for about 10 cycles each. MiXCR, run by TCRdb on the multiplex PCR reads, gives a single entry per CDR3 protein. The profile shows about 78,000 distinct CDR3 sequences, about two thirds of them singletons. For each extraction, RNA and DNA were obtained together from approximately 20-30 mg of unsorted bulk tissue. Sequencing input: liver tumor tissue from sampling region 4. Subset denoted: tumor region T4, right-lateral pole. These receptor sequences come from a woman aged 55-69 years with primary liver carcinoma and hepatitis B virus infection.

This clonotype was observed once. The junction departs from germline at one end; a sequencing error may be responsible. The chain uses TRBV12-3 or TRBV12-4 and TRBJ1-3; no reliable D call. This CDR3 comprises 14 residues. The CDR3 loop reads CASSLRGVRNTIYF. CDR3 nucleotide sequence: TGTGCCAGCAGTTTACGAGGTGTTCGAAATACCATATATTTT.

Turning to this clonotype: A junction end diverges from the germline sequence, so it may reflect a read error. The chain uses TRBV29-1 and TRBJ2-7, with a weak D call TRBD2 (5 bases). This CDR3 comprises 12 residues. Looked up from germline, CDR1 is SQVTM and CDR2 is ANQGSEA. CDR3 amino acids: CSVEGSSYEQCF. The DNA for the CDR3 is TGTAGCGTTGAAGGCAGCTCCTATGAGCAGTGCTTC.

This clonotype was observed at least ten times. The chain recombines TRBV6-5 with TRBJ1-2; 7 bases are shared with TRBD1. This CDR3 has 15 amino acids. V was clipped by 6 bases and J by 6 bases; unmatched bases: 13. Germline V gene data show CDR1 as MNHEY and CDR2 as SVGAGI. CDR3 sequence reads: CASSLTPDRPNGYTF. CDR3 in DNA: TGTGCCAGCAGCCTGACTCCGGACAGGCCGAATGGCTACACCTTC.

As for this clonotype: At one of its ends the junction is not consistent with the germline gene, which may arise from a read error. The chain joins TRBV6-6 to TRBJ2-1, with 9 nucleotides matching TRBD2. The CDR3 is made up of 16 amino acids. The germline CDR1 and CDR2 sequences are MNHNY and SVGAGI (reference sequence). In DNA, the CDR3 is TGTGTCAGCAGCCTGAGAGCGGGAGGCCAGAGTAATGAGCAGTTCTTC. Translating it yields CVSSLRAGGQSNEQFF.

In its sample, this clonotype was seen many times. The rearrangement links TRBV5-1 to TRBJ2-5; the D is unclear. Germline CDR1 SGHRS, CDR2 YFSETQ. V shed 0 bases and J shed 2 bases, with 8 bases lying between them. The CDR3 covers 14 residues. The CDR3 bases are TGCGCCAGCAGCTTGGGGGGATCGCAAGAGACCCAGTACTTC. It codes for CASSLGGSQETQYF.

Turning to this clonotype: The final CDR3 position lacks the conserved phenylalanine or tryptophan, pointing to a likely read error. The chain has TRBV14 and TRBJ2-3; D is undetermined. The V gene's germline CDR1 is SGHDN and CDR2 FVKESK. V lost 4 bases to trimming and J lost 3 bases, with 8 bases between them. This CDR3 spans 13 amino acids. The CDR3 region is CASSPVKTDTQYL. CDR3 in DNA: TGTGCCAGCAGCCCCGTAAAGACAGATACGCAGTATCTT.

About this clonotype: The junction departs from the called germline gene at one end, perhaps through a read error. The V call is TRBV11-3, the J call TRBJ2-1, with 15 bases lining up with TRBD2. Per germline, CDR1 SGHNT and CDR2 YENEEA. This CDR3 region has 19 residues. The CDR3 DNA reads as TGTGCCGGCAGCGCCAGACAGGGGGGACTAGCGGGAGGATTCGATAAGCAGTTCTTC. Amino acids: CAGSARQGGLAGGFDKQFF.

Notes on this clonotype: One junction end disagrees with the germline gene, perhaps due to a read error. The chain joins TRBV11-2 to TRBJ1-3; TRBD1 agrees at 7 bases. Germline V lookup: CDR1 SGHAT, CDR2 FQNNGV. This CDR3 has 16 residues. The CDR3 DNA reads TGTGCAAGCAGCTACGACAGGGCAACCCCTGGAAACACTATATATTTT. Its protein is CASSYDRATPGNTIYF. The variable domain in full, with the rest retrieved from reference TRBV11-2 and TRBJ1-3, is EAGVAQSPRYKIIEKRQSVAFWCNPISGHATLYWYQQILGQGPKLLIQFQNNGVVDDSQLPKDRFSAERLKGVDSTLKIQPAKLEDSAVYLCASSYDRATPGNTIYFGEGSWLTVV.

Note on this clonotype: At one end the junction does not follow the germline gene, possibly because of a read error. The chain recombines TRBV29-1 with TRBJ2-1; a possible D gene is TRBD2 (5 bases). The V gene's germline CDR1 is SQVTM and CDR2 ANQGSEA. There are 15 residues in the CDR3. CDR3 loop: CSIEDGIVMGNEKFF. CDR3 in DNA: TGCAGCATTGAAGACGGGATTGTCATGGGGAATGAGAAGTTCTTC.

The chain joins TRBV28 to TRBJ2-7; D not certain. The CDR3 is 18 residues long. The germline V gene has CDR1 MDHEN and CDR2 SYDVKM. Trimming stripped 1 base from V and 4 bases from J, with 23 bases between. The CDR3 coding sequence is TGTGCCAGCAGTTTATCTCAAGTCGGATCGAGTAGAAGTTACGAGCAGTACTTC. Amino acid sequence: CASSLSQVGSSRSYEQYF.

This clonotype turned up a few times. This clone may be a read error of a much larger clone one base away. This chain links TRBV6-1 with TRBJ2-7, with 7 bases identical to TRBD1. Germline CDR1 is MNHNS and CDR2 is SASEGT. The CDR3 extends over 13 amino acids. V was clipped by 3 bases and J by 5 bases; unmatched bases: 4. The CDR3 nucleotides read TGTGCCAGCAGTGACCGGGACAGAGACGAGCAGTACTTC. The encoded protein is CASSDRDRDEQYF.

Comment on this clonotype: One end of the junction varies from germline; a read error may be responsible. V is TRBV12-3 or TRBV12-4 and J is TRBJ2-1, with 9 bases identical to TRBD2. CDR3 length: 15 amino acids. The chain's CDR3 is CASIDEREAPNERFF. CDR3 coding DNA: TGTGCGAGCATAGACGAGCGGGAGGCCCCCAATGAGCGGTTCTTC.

V usage is TRBV23-1 and J usage is TRBJ2-2, with D possibly TRBD1 on 5 matching bases. TRBV23-1 is labeled an ORF, and its function is uncertain. Trimming stripped 3 bases from V and 3 bases from J, with 20 bases between. The CDR3 totals 18 residues. The CDR3 coding sequence is TGCGCCAGCAGTCACTACCCTCGTTGGGGCTGGTACACCGGGGAGCTGTTTTTT. Amino acids: CASSHYPRWGWYTGELFF.

This chain joins TRBV29-1 and TRBJ1-1, with D hard to call. Germline V gene data show CDR1 as SQVTM and CDR2 as ANQGSEA. The CDR3 contains 13 residues. CDR3 nucleotide sequence: TGCAATGTTGCGGCCCTAGCGGCCACTGAAGCTTTCTTT. Translating gives CNVAALAATEAFF.

This clonotype was found a few times. The chain has TRBV20-1 and TRBJ1-2, with TRBD1 identical over 8 bases. The junction had 7 bases not matched to a gene; V was cut back by 5 bases and J by 8 bases. CDR1 and CDR2 (germline): DFQATT, SNEGSKA (reference sequence). This CDR3 has 12 residues. The CDR3 protein is CSAPTGAGGYTF. CDR3 nucleotides: TGCAGTGCTCCGACAGGGGCGGGGGGCTACACCTTC.

As for this clonotype: A junction end diverges from the germline sequence, so it may reflect a read error. The chain recombines TRBV11-2 with TRBJ2-2; D uncertain. CDR3 length: 13 amino acids. Germline V gives CDR1 SGHAT, CDR2 FQNNGV. The CDR3 region is CASSLYRSGELFF. The CDR3 coding sequence is TGTGCCAGTAGCTTATATAGGTCTGGGGAGCTGTTTTTT. Full variable domain (remainder filled in from reference TRBV11-2 and TRBJ2-2): EAGVAQSPRYKIIEKRQSVAFWCNPISGHATLYWYQQILGQGPKLLIQFQNNGVVDDSQLPKDRFSAERLKGVDSTLKIQPAKLEDSAVYLCASSLYRSGELFFGEGSRLTVL.

A note on this clonotype: A much larger clone lies one base from this, so it may be a read error. This chain uses TRBV9 with TRBJ2-3, with 10 bases lining up with TRBD2. Per germline, CDR1 SGDLS and CDR2 YYNGEE. The V and J ends lost 0 bases and 2 bases, in that order; junction bases with no gene match: 9. The CDR3 loop spans 18 amino acids. CDR3 sequence: CASSVEAGGSTITDTQYF. The CDR3 DNA reads as TGTGCCAGCAGCGTAGAAGCGGGAGGGTCCACTATCACAGATACGCAGTATTTT.

Comment on this clonotype: A read error is likely, as this CDR3 ends without the conserved phenylalanine or tryptophan. The CDR3 sequence is CSVEGRKAEAFL. The CDR3 region has the DNA TGCAGCGTTGAGGGGAGGAAGGCTGAAGCTTTCTTA. The rearrangement links TRBV29-1 to TRBJ1-1; D is ambiguous. Per the germline V gene, CDR1 is SQVTM and CDR2 is ANQGSEA. The length of the CDR3 is 12 residues. V lost 3 bases and J 6 bases, leaving 11 bases between the germline ends.

In the case of this clonotype: A junction boundary mismatches the germline segment, possibly from a read error. This chain links TRBV11-2 with TRBJ1-2, with D unresolved. The germline CDR1 and CDR2 sequences are SGHAT and FQNNGV. The CDR3 runs to 17 residues. CDR3 region: CTSSLDPIKALCYGYTF. The CDR3, as DNA: TGTACCAGCAGCTTAGATCCGATCAAGGCGCTGTGCTATGGCTACACCTTC. Looking up the rest from reference TRBV11-2 and TRBJ1-2 gives the full variable domain: EAGVAQSPRYKIIEKRQSVAFWCNPISGHATLYWYQQILGQGPKLLIQFQNNGVVDDSQLPKDRFSAERLKGVDSTLKIQPAKLEDSAVYLCTSSLDPIKALCYGYTFGSGTRLTVV.

About this clonotype: Mismatch with germline at one junction end may stem from a read error. The rearrangement uses TRBV30 and TRBJ1-1; 7 bases fit TRBD1. The CDR3 totals 13 residues. Germline V gives CDR1 GTSNPN, CDR2 SVGIG (reference sequence). The CDR3 region is CASSTGEVGEAFF. The CDR3 region has the DNA TGTGCCTCGAGTACAGGGGAAGTTGGTGAAGCCTTCTTT.

This chain links TRBV4-2 with TRBJ2-7, with 8 bases lining up with TRBD2. The CDR3 contains 14 residues. Germline V CDR1 and CDR2: LGHNA, YNFKEQ. The CDR3 here is CARSGGGRPYEQYF. CDR3 sequence (DNA): TGTGCTCGCAGCGGGGGCGGGAGGCCCTACGAGCAGTACTTC.